This TCR beta chain was obtained from a study of blood T cells in healthy people across ages. Study-wide results and limits: As naive T cell percentage varied, TCR beta diversity correlated strongly with it.

The CDR3 extends over 16 amino acids. Germline values: CDR1 DFQATT, CDR2 SNEGSKA (reference sequence). J lost 0 bases, V lost 3 bases, and 7 bases had no gene match. For this clonotype: Its antigen is unidentified.

For the second PCR, which ran for about 6 to 11 cycles, a sample-barcoded 5' primer and a J-beta primer mix were used. The template-switch adaptor, which had 12 random nucleotides, put a tag on each cDNA molecule. TCRdb reprocessed the 5' RACE reads with MiXCR, giving one entry per CDR3 protein. The sample lists 1.5 million or so distinct CDR3 sequences; roughly 45% were seen once. The sequence was collected from a woman aged 18-29 years in good health. This chain links TRBV20-1 with TRBJ2-1; 8 nucleotides line up with TRBD2. Sequences were obtained from blood. The CDR3 is CSARASGPSSYNEQFF. CDR3 coding DNA: TGCAGTGCTAGGGCTAGCGGGCCGAGCTCCTACAATGAGCAGTTCTTC.